These 18 T cell receptor beta chains were sequenced from one sample in a study of Ad26.COV2.S vaccination and SARS-CoV-2 variants (dated by TCRdb to the early 2020s). The sample's treatment or condition label is to be understood as: over 15 received Ad26.COV2.S at low or high dose, single or two shots; several received placebo; per-sample allocation not given. For vaccine and placebo recipients, repertoires were sequenced using samples collected on day 63 after the first injection. Libraries were made using the immunoSEQ multiplex PCR assay. Not all clones reach the TCRdb copy of this immuneACCESS table, which keeps in-frame sequences only. Checked studies attribute under half of the gap to unresolved V genes and leave the rest unexplained. Here the sample has some 250,000 clones; 70% to 90% occur a single time. The top ten clonotypes cover about 10% of the sample. The input for sequencing was peripheral blood, taken in a trial of Ad26.COV2.S vaccine versus placebo. Every receptor here comes from a person aged 18-60 years who received the Ad26.COV2.S COVID-19 vaccine or a placebo.

The chain has TRBV4-3 and TRBJ1-2; D unclear. Trimming left V 3 bases short and J 2 bases short, with 7 bases between. The CDR3 covers 13 residues. The germline V gene has CDR1 LGHNA and CDR2 YSLEER. The CDR3 loop is CASSHERNYGYTF. In DNA, the CDR3 is TGCGCCAGCAGCCATGAACGGAACTATGGCTACACCTTC.

The genes are TRBV7-3 and TRBJ2-1; D is perhaps TRBD1 (6 bases). Trimming shortened V by 1 base and J by 5 bases, and 15 bases separated the two germline ends. Germline CDR1 reads SGHTA; CDR2 reads FQGTGA. The CDR3 contains 16 residues. The CDR3 protein is CASSLKPGHPDNEQFF. CDR3 bases: TGTGCCAGCAGCTTAAAGCCGGGACACCCTGACAATGAGCAGTTCTTC. The full variable domain, rest sourced from reference TRBV7-3 and TRBJ2-1, is GAGVSQTPSNKVTEKGKYVELRCDPISGHTALYWYRQSLGQGPEFLIYFQGTGAADDSGLPNDRFFAVRPEGSVSTLKIQRTERGDSAVYLCASSLKPGHPDNEQFFGPGTRLTVL.

The rearrangement joins TRBV6-2 or TRBV6-3 to TRBJ2-7; the D gene is possibly TRBD2 (6 bases). The V end was cut by 0 bases, the J end by 10 bases, with 7 bases between. CDR3 length: 11 residues. From germline, CDR1 is MNHEY and CDR2 SVGEGT. The CDR3 loop reads CASSYSGGQYF. The CDR3 bases are TGTGCCAGCAGTTACTCGGGGGGACAGTACTTC.

The chain employs TRBV7-2 and TRBJ2-1; tentatively, D is TRBD2 (7 bases). This CDR3 is 16 amino acids long. The germline V and J ends were trimmed by 6 bases and 8 bases, with 23 bases remaining between them. The germline V gene has CDR1 SGHTA and CDR2 FQGNSA. CDR3 sequence reads: CASSLPGGGSPHEQFF. In DNA, the CDR3 is TGTGCCAGCAGTCTCCCCGGGGGCGGGAGTCCCCATGAGCAGTTCTTC.

The chain recombines TRBV11-2 with TRBJ2-2, with 8 positions matching TRBD1. V was pared by 3 bases and J by 7 bases, with 13 bases of the junction left unmatched. Germline CDR1 and CDR2: SGHAT and FQNNGV. The CDR3 contains 17 residues. The DNA for the CDR3 is TGTGCCAGCAGCTTCGGAGCAGGGGGCGATTTTCACGGGGAGCTGTTTTTT. It translates to CASSFGAGGDFHGELFF.

The rearrangement uses TRBV4-1 and TRBJ2-2, with TRBD1 matching 10 bases. V dropped 2 bases and J dropped 5; count of bases not matched to a gene: 5. The CDR3 runs 16 residues. Germline CDR1 reads MGHRA; CDR2 reads YSYEKL. For the CDR3, the DNA is TGCGCCAGCAGCCAAAGACAGGGGGCCGCTACCGGGGAGCTGTTTTTT. Residues: CASSQRQGAATGELFF.

A word on this clone: This specimen includes other DNA sequences encoding the same CDR3. V and J are TRBV19 and TRBJ2-2; D remains unclear. Germline V gene data show CDR1 as LNHDA and CDR2 as SQIVND (reference sequence). CDR3 length: 12 residues. Trimming took 1 base from V and 5 from J, leaving 2 bases between them. For the CDR3, the DNA is TGTGCCAGTAGTATAGGTACCGGGGAGCTGTTTTTT. Translation gives CASSIGTGELFF.

This clone was picked up one time. The CDR3 reads CASSPWGQGNTGELFF. CDR3 bases: TGTGCCAGCAGTCCATGGGGACAGGGTAACACCGGGGAGCTGTTTTTT. J is TRBJ2-2 and V is TRBV28; 9 positions agree with TRBD1. This CDR3 contains 16 residues. V trimming: 5 bases; J trimming: 2 bases; junction bases outside the gene matches: 6. CDR1 and CDR2 (germline): MDHEN, SYDVKM.

This chain links TRBV4-1 with TRBJ1-3, with 9 bases fitting TRBD1. There are 15 residues in the CDR3. Germline V lookup: CDR1 MGHRA, CDR2 YSYEKL. The V and J ends lost 5 bases and 4 bases, in that order; junction bases with no gene match: 6. The CDR3 DNA sequence: TGCGCCAGCAGCTCAACAGGGGGCTTCGGAAACACCATATATTTT. This translates into CASSSTGGFGNTIYF.

The CDR3 loop reads CASSLLGRNTEAFF. The CDR3 nucleotides read TGTGCCAGCAGTCTTTTGGGAAGGAACACTGAAGCTTTCTTT. This chain joins TRBV5-6 and TRBJ1-1, with D uncertain. The CDR3 consists of 14 residues. The germline V gene has CDR1 SGHDT and CDR2 YYEEEE. V lost 5 bases to trimming and J lost 1 base, with 12 bases between them.

CDR3 amino acids: CASSTRTGPGASGSNEQFF. For the CDR3, the DNA is TGTGCCAGCAGCACACGGACAGGCCCGGGGGCTAGCGGAAGTAATGAGCAGTTCTTC. This sequence joins TRBV9 and TRBJ2-1; D may be TRBD1 or TRBD2 (7 bases each). The germline V gene encodes CDR1 SGDLS and CDR2 YYNGEE. The germline V and J ends were trimmed by 4 bases and 7 bases, with 30 bases remaining between them. CDR3 length: 19 residues.

The V and J genes are TRBV3-1 (or the pseudogene TRBV3-2) and TRBJ2-5; possible D gene TRBD1, 5 bases. CDR1 LGHDT and CDR2 YNNKEL come from the germline V gene (reference sequence). V lost 1 base to trimming and J lost 1 base, with 10 bases between them. The CDR3 runs 15 residues. DNA for the CDR3: TGTGCCAGCAGCCAAGTCGGACAATTCCAAGAGACCCAGTACTTC. The encoded protein is CASSQVGQFQETQYF.

The J gene is TRBJ2-2, the V gene TRBV5-1, with TRBD2 matching 12 bases. CDR1 is SGHRS, CDR2 YFSETQ, per germline. This CDR3 comprises 20 residues. V trimming: 4 bases; J trimming: 3 bases; junction bases outside the gene matches: 16. The CDR3 DNA follows: TGCGCCAGCAGCCCTGAACGCCTAGCGGGAGGGCGGGTGGACACCGGGGAGCTGTTTTTT. This gives the protein CASSPERLAGGRVDTGELFF.

This clone has just one count. V usage is TRBV10-1 and J usage is TRBJ2-2; weak D call: TRBD1 (6 bases). This CDR3 contains 12 residues. Germline loops: CDR1 WNHNN, CDR2 SYGVQD (reference sequence). Trimming took off 5 bases at V and 6 bases at J, with 7 bases between the two ends. The DNA of the CDR3 is TGCGCCAGCAGTAAGGGGGCCGGGGAGCTGTTTTTT. Its protein product is CASSKGAGELFF.

The rearrangement links TRBV11-2 to TRBJ1-3; D is possibly TRBD1 (5 bases). Germline assignment: CDR1 SGHAT and CDR2 FQNNGV. Trimming took off 4 bases at V and 0 bases at J, with 10 bases between the two ends. The CDR3 has 15 residues. The CDR3 DNA follows: TGTGCCAGCAGCTCTCAGGGTTTCTCTGGAAACACCATATATTTT. Translating gives CASSSQGFSGNTIYF.

This clone was seen more than once but under ten times. This chain connects TRBV7-8 to TRBJ1-4, with D possibly matching TRBD1 (5 bases). Germline CDR1 and CDR2: SGHVS and FQNEAQ. The CDR3 loop spans 15 amino acids. Between the trimmed V and J ends, which lost 1 base and 8 bases, there was a span of 14 bases. The CDR3 reads CASSLDQGAGEKLFF. In DNA form, the CDR3 reads TGTGCCAGCAGCTTAGATCAGGGCGCGGGGGAAAAACTGTTTTTT.

V usage is TRBV11-2 and J usage is TRBJ1-5; 7 bases fit TRBD1. Germline V gene data show CDR1 as SGHAT and CDR2 as FQNNGV. Losses at the gene ends were 5 bases for V and 4 bases for J; bases not matched to a gene: 8. This CDR3 region has 15 residues. DNA of the CDR3: TGTGCCAGCAGCGCAGGGACAGTGACTAATCAGCCCCAGCATTTT. It encodes CASSAGTVTNQPQHF.

The chain links TRBV7-2 to TRBJ2-2, with D perhaps being TRBD1 or TRBD2 (6 bases each). V gave up 4 bases and J gave up 4 bases, with 16 bases separating them. CDR1 and CDR2 from the germline V gene are SGHTA and FQGNSA. The CDR3 runs 16 residues. The CDR3 is CASSSPTGGGTGELFF. In DNA, the CDR3 is TGTGCCAGCAGCTCCCCTACCGGGGGCGGCACCGGGGAGCTGTTTTTT.